A selection of T cell receptor beta chains follows, all from one sample in a study of blood T cells in healthy people across ages. TCRdb analysed the 5' RACE reads with MiXCR anew, one entry per CDR3 protein. The repertoire holds 800,000 to 950,000 distinct CDR3 sequences, with under 35% as singletons. The same data also went into a second study, on T cells of mothers and their children.

Sequenced: blood. The receptors were sampled from a woman in her forties in good health. Each CDR3 is given with its conserved first and last residue. A D gene is named only where the DNA matches it firmly. Size values are once, few and many counts, or a class for expanded clones, and some rows have none.

V gene: TRBV5-1; J gene: TRBJ2-5; D gene: -; clone size: -; CDR3 protein: CASSLEGQGTQYF; CDR3 DNA: TGCGCCAGCAGCTTGGAGGGGCAGGGGACCCAGTACTTC
V gene: TRBV7-9; J gene: TRBJ2-3; D gene: -; clone size: many; CDR3 protein: CASSKASLADTQYF; CDR3 DNA: TGTGCCAGCAGCAAGGCTAGCCTGGCAGATACGCAGTATTTT
V gene: TRBV12-3/TRBV12-4; J gene: TRBJ1-2; D gene: -; clone size: few; CDR3 protein: CASTIVPYYGYTF; CDR3 DNA: TGTGCCAGCACTATTGTCCCCTATTATGGCTACACCTTC
V gene: TRBV7-2; J gene: TRBJ1-5; D gene: TRBD1; clone size: -; CDR3 protein: CASSRGQGLDQPQHF; CDR3 DNA: TGTGCCAGCAGCAGAGGACAGGGGTTGGATCAGCCCCAGCATTTT
V gene: TRBV15; J gene: TRBJ2-3; D gene: TRBD2; clone size: -; CDR3 protein: CATSLAGGPGADTQYF; CDR3 DNA: TGTGCCACCAGCCTAGCGGGGGGGCCCGGGGCAGATACGCAGTATTTT
V gene: TRBV7-2; J gene: TRBJ2-7; D gene: TRBD2; clone size: many; CDR3 protein: CASRLDGRGSEQYF; CDR3 DNA: TGTGCCAGCAGGCTCGATGGGAGGGGATCCGAGCAGTACTTC
V gene: TRBV12-3/TRBV12-4; J gene: TRBJ1-5; D gene: -; clone size: few; CDR3 protein: CASSPSGRGVVNQPQHF; CDR3 DNA: TGTGCCAGCAGCCCCTCGGGGAGGGGAGTTGTTAATCAGCCCCAGCATTTT
V gene: TRBV5-1; J gene: TRBJ2-1; D gene: TRBD2; clone size: many; CDR3 protein: CATSGLAGVVHEQFF; CDR3 DNA: TGCGCCACCTCGGGACTAGCGGGGGTAGTTCATGAGCAGTTCTTC
V gene: TRBV9; J gene: TRBJ2-1; D gene: TRBD2; clone size: -; CDR3 protein: CASSAQGASGGNEQFF; CDR3 DNA: TGTGCCAGCAGCGCGCAGGGGGCTAGCGGGGGAAATGAGCAGTTCTTC
V gene: TRBV20-1; J gene: TRBJ1-4; D gene: TRBD1; clone size: -; CDR3 protein: CSATRGRATNEKLFF; CDR3 DNA: TGCAGTGCTACCAGGGGGCGAGCAACTAATGAAAAACTGTTTTTT
V gene: TRBV24-1; J gene: TRBJ2-5; D gene: -; clone size: many; CDR3 protein: CATSVVWLIQETQYF; CDR3 DNA: TGTGCCACCAGTGTAGTATGGCTCATCCAAGAGACCCAGTACTTC
V gene: TRBV29-1; J gene: TRBJ2-7; D gene: TRBD2; clone size: many; CDR3 protein: CSVEGLAGTSSYEQYF; CDR3 DNA: TGCAGCGTTGAAGGACTAGCGGGGACGAGCTCCTACGAGCAGTACTTC
V gene: TRBV20-1; J gene: TRBJ2-7; D gene: TRBD2; clone size: few; CDR3 protein: CSARVGTSASYEQYF; CDR3 DNA: TGCAGTGCTAGAGTGGGGACTAGCGCATCCTACGAGCAGTACTTC
V gene: TRBV7-9; J gene: TRBJ1-2; D gene: -; clone size: -; CDR3 protein: CASSLDGDTNGYTF; CDR3 DNA: TGTGCCAGCAGCTTAGATGGGGATACGAATGGCTACACCTTC
V gene: TRBV5-1; J gene: TRBJ2-1; D gene: TRBD1; clone size: -; CDR3 protein: CASSPSGTGTYNEQFF; CDR3 DNA: TGCGCCAGCAGCCCGTCCGGGACAGGGACCTACAATGAGCAGTTCTTC
V gene: TRBV27; J gene: TRBJ2-1; D gene: TRBD2; clone size: many; CDR3 protein: CASSFTGGVGEQFF; CDR3 DNA: TGTGCCAGCAGTTTTACCGGGGGGGTCGGTGAGCAGTTCTTC
V gene: TRBV11-2; J gene: TRBJ1-5; D gene: TRBD1; clone size: few; CDR3 protein: CASSSQGAMGNQPQHF; CDR3 DNA: TGTGCCAGCAGCTCCCAGGGGGCGATGGGCAATCAGCCCCAGCATTTT
V gene: TRBV7-9; J gene: TRBJ2-5; D gene: TRBD1; clone size: -; CDR3 protein: CASSRNFRDRQETQYF; CDR3 DNA: TGTGCCAGCAGCCGGAATTTCAGGGACAGACAAGAGACCCAGTACTTC
V gene: TRBV12-3/TRBV12-4; J gene: TRBJ2-3; D gene: TRBD2; clone size: many; CDR3 protein: CASGAGGRNTQYF; CDR3 DNA: TGTGCCAGCGGAGCGGGAGGAAGAAATACGCAGTATTTT
V gene: TRBV7-3; J gene: TRBJ1-1; D gene: -; clone size: -; CDR3 protein: CASSLTPPTGLGNTEAFF; CDR3 DNA: TGTGCCAGCAGCTTAACACCCCCGACAGGTCTAGGGAACACTGAAGCTTTCTTT
V gene: TRBV5-6; J gene: TRBJ2-1; D gene: -; clone size: many; CDR3 protein: CASSLGQGLDNEQFF; CDR3 DNA: TGTGCCAGCAGCTTGGGACAGGGACTAGACAATGAGCAGTTCTTC
V gene: TRBV7-3; J gene: TRBJ2-1; D gene: -; clone size: few; CDR3 protein: CASSTQQGNNEQFF; CDR3 DNA: TGTGCCAGCAGCACCCAACAGGGAAACAATGAGCAGTTCTTC
V gene: TRBV27; J gene: TRBJ2-7; D gene: -; clone size: many; CDR3 protein: CASTPTPQGSEYEQYF; CDR3 DNA: TGTGCCAGCACCCCTACCCCACAGGGATCCGAATACGAGCAGTACTTC
V gene: TRBV5-1; J gene: TRBJ1-6; D gene: TRBD1; clone size: -; CDR3 protein: CASSNRQGSSYNSPLHF; CDR3 DNA: TGCGCCAGCAGCAACCGACAGGGGAGCTCCTATAATTCACCCCTCCACTTT
V gene: TRBV5-1; J gene: TRBJ2-1; D gene: TRBD2; clone size: few; CDR3 protein: CASSSGRGGLNEQFF; CDR3 DNA: TGCGCCAGCAGCTCCGGGCGGGGGGGCCTCAATGAGCAGTTCTTC
V gene: TRBV27; J gene: TRBJ2-1; D gene: -; clone size: -; CDR3 protein: CASSKSENEQFF; CDR3 DNA: TGTGCCAGCAGCAAAAGTGAAAATGAGCAGTTCTTC
V gene: TRBV7-9; J gene: TRBJ2-1; D gene: TRBD2; clone size: many; CDR3 protein: CASSGARLAGVYNEQFF; CDR3 DNA: TGTGCCAGCAGCGGGGCCCGACTAGCGGGGGTCTACAATGAGCAGTTCTTC
V gene: TRBV28; J gene: TRBJ2-3; D gene: TRBD2; clone size: -; CDR3 protein: CASIPLADLTDTQYF; CDR3 DNA: TGTGCCAGCATTCCCCTAGCGGACCTCACAGATACGCAGTATTTT
V gene: TRBV5-6; J gene: TRBJ1-4; D gene: -; clone size: -; CDR3 protein: CASSRGTAQLFF; CDR3 DNA: TGTGCCAGCAGCCGAGGGACGGCTCAACTGTTTTTT
V gene: TRBV5-5; J gene: TRBJ1-2; D gene: -; clone size: few; CDR3 protein: CASSSNGGAGYGYTF; CDR3 DNA: TGTGCCAGCAGCTCGAACGGGGGGGCCGGGTATGGCTACACCTTC
V gene: TRBV3-1; J gene: TRBJ1-2; D gene: TRBD1; clone size: few; CDR3 protein: CASSNRQGNGYTF; CDR3 DNA: TGTGCCAGCAGCAATAGACAGGGAAATGGCTACACCTTC
V gene: TRBV7-2; J gene: TRBJ1-2; D gene: TRBD1; clone size: few; CDR3 protein: CASSPLGGTGSNYGYTF; CDR3 DNA: TGTGCCAGCAGCCCCCTTGGGGGGACAGGGAGTAACTATGGCTACACCTTC
V gene: TRBV5-5; J gene: TRBJ2-5; D gene: TRBD1; clone size: -; CDR3 protein: CASGFRGLETQYF; CDR3 DNA: TGTGCCAGCGGCTTCAGGGGGCTCGAGACCCAGTACTTC
V gene: TRBV5-1; J gene: TRBJ1-2; D gene: TRBD1; clone size: -; CDR3 protein: CASSPDRGSNGYTF; CDR3 DNA: TGCGCCAGCAGCCCGGACAGGGGTTCGAATGGCTACACCTTC
V gene: TRBV7-2; J gene: TRBJ2-1; D gene: TRBD1; clone size: many; CDR3 protein: CASSARDRGLYNEQFF; CDR3 DNA: TGTGCCAGCAGCGCCCGGGACAGGGGCCTCTACAATGAGCAGTTCTTC
V gene: TRBV6-7; J gene: TRBJ2-1; D gene: -; clone size: -; CDR3 protein: CASSYPIAGGWNEQFF; CDR3 DNA: TGTGCCAGCAGTTACCCGATTGCTGGGGGGTGGAATGAGCAGTTCTTC
V gene: TRBV9; J gene: TRBJ2-3; D gene: -; clone size: -; CDR3 protein: CASSVGGQSTTDTQYF; CDR3 DNA: TGTGCCAGCAGCGTAGGTGGGCAGTCCACCACAGATACGCAGTATTTT
V gene: TRBV12-5; J gene: TRBJ2-3; D gene: TRBD2; clone size: -; CDR3 protein: CASGSTSGGETDTQYF; CDR3 DNA: TGTGCTAGTGGCTCGACTAGCGGGGGGGAGACAGATACGCAGTATTTT
V gene: TRBV28; J gene: TRBJ2-5; D gene: -; clone size: -; CDR3 protein: CASSPSPGQSKETQYF; CDR3 DNA: TGTGCCAGCAGTCCCTCCCCGGGCCAGAGCAAAGAGACCCAGTACTTC
V gene: TRBV3-1; J gene: TRBJ1-6; D gene: -; clone size: -; CDR3 protein: CASSPSGPGDSPLHF; CDR3 DNA: TGTGCCAGCAGCCCTTCCGGTCCTGGCGATTCACCCCTCCACTTT
V gene: TRBV6-6; J gene: TRBJ1-1; D gene: -; clone size: -; CDR3 protein: CASIDPLSVGMNTEAFF; CDR3 DNA: TGTGCCAGCATCGACCCTTTATCGGTCGGCATGAACACTGAAGCTTTCTTT
V gene: TRBV7-2; J gene: TRBJ2-3; D gene: -; clone size: -; CDR3 protein: CASRWRGLTDTQYF; CDR3 DNA: TGTGCCAGCCGATGGAGGGGCCTCACAGATACGCAGTATTTT
V gene: TRBV10-3; J gene: TRBJ2-7; D gene: -; clone size: many; CDR3 protein: CAISDQGPGYEQYF; CDR3 DNA: TGTGCCATCAGTGATCAGGGGCCAGGGTACGAGCAGTACTTC
V gene: TRBV6-5; J gene: TRBJ1-6; D gene: -; clone size: few; CDR3 protein: CASGAPLHF; CDR3 DNA: TGTGCCAGCGGCGCACCCCTCCACTTT
V gene: TRBV7-9; J gene: TRBJ1-6; D gene: -; clone size: -; CDR3 protein: CASSFGGAYNSPLHF; CDR3 DNA: TGTGCCAGCAGCTTTGGGGGAGCCTATAATTCACCCCTCCACTTT
V gene: TRBV27; J gene: TRBJ2-5; D gene: TRBD1; clone size: -; CDR3 protein: CASSFRVPGQGAGNRTQYF; CDR3 DNA: TGTGCCAGCAGTTTCCGCGTCCCGGGACAGGGGGCGGGTAATAGGACCCAGTACTTC
V gene: TRBV13; J gene: TRBJ1-1; D gene: -; clone size: few; CDR3 protein: CASSRGTRTEAFF; CDR3 DNA: TGTGCCAGCAGCCGGGGGACGCGCACTGAAGCTTTCTTT
V gene: TRBV7-8; J gene: TRBJ2-1; D gene: TRBD2; clone size: -; CDR3 protein: CASSSRLAGGNNEQFF; CDR3 DNA: TGTGCCAGCAGCTCCAGACTAGCGGGGGGAAACAATGAGCAGTTCTTC
V gene: TRBV4-3; J gene: TRBJ2-6; D gene: -; clone size: few; CDR3 protein: CASSQDSTGANVLTF; CDR3 DNA: TGCGCCAGCAGCCAAGACAGTACCGGGGCCAACGTCCTGACTTTC
V gene: TRBV5-1; J gene: TRBJ1-1; D gene: -; clone size: -; CDR3 protein: CASSLVRAANTEAFF; CDR3 DNA: TGCGCCAGCAGCTTGGTACGGGCTGCGAACACTGAAGCTTTCTTT